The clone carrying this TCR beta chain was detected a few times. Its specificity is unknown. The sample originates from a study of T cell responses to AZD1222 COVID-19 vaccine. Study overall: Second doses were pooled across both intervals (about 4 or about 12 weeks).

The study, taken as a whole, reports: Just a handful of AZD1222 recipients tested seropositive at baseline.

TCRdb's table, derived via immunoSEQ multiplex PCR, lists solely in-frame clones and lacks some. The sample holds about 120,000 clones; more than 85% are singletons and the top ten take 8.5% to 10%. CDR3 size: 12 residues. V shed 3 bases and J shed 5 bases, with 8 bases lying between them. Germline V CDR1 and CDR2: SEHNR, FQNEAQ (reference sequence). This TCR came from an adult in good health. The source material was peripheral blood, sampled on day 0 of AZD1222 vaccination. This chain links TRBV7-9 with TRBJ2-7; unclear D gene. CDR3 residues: CASSLNTDEQYF. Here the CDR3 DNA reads TGTGCCAGCAGCTTGAATACGGACGAGCAGTACTTC.